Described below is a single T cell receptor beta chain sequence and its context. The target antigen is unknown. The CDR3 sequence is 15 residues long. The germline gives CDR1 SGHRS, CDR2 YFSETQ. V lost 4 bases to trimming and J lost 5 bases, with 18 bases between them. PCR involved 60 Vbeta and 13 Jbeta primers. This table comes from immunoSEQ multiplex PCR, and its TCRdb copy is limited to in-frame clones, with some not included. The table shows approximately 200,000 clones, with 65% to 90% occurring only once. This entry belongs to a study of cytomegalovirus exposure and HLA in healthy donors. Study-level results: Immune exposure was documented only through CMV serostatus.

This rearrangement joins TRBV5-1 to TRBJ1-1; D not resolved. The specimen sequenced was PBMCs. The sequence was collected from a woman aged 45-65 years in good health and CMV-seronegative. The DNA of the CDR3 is TGCGCCAGCAGCCCCTTTAAAAGGGAGAGGACTGAAGCTTTCTTT. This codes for CASSPFKRERTEAFF.